These 10 T cell receptor beta chains share one sample of origin, sequenced in a study of blood T cells in healthy people across ages. Primers used in a second PCR of roughly 6 to 11 cycles were a sample-barcoded 5' primer and a J-beta primer mix. TCRdb reprocessed the 5' RACE reads with MiXCR, giving one entry per CDR3 protein. The data show around 970,000 distinct CDR3 sequences, with roughly 51% seen just once and over 20% held by the top ten. The sequenced sample consisted of blood. The origin of the receptors is a woman aged 60-70 years in good health.

This sequence joins TRBV6-5 and TRBJ2-7; D is possibly TRBD1 (5 bases). The CDR3 extends over 12 amino acids. The germline V gene encodes CDR1 MNHEY and CDR2 SVGAGI. The V end lost 7 bases, the J end lost 7 bases, and 14 bases lay between the germline ends. Here the CDR3 reads CASTTEYNEQYF. For the CDR3, the DNA is TGTGCCAGCACGACAGAGTACAATGAGCAGTACTTC.

This clonotype was counted a few times. J is TRBJ2-7 and V is TRBV20-1; 7 nucleotides match TRBD2. V shed 1 base and J 4 bases; nucleotides not matched to a gene: 10. The CDR3 extends over 15 amino acids. Per germline, CDR1 DFQATT and CDR2 SNEGSKA (reference sequence). For the CDR3, the DNA is TGCAGTGCTAGAGTATTACTAGCGAGAGGGTACGAGCAGTACTTC. Translated: CSARVLLARGYEQYF.

This chain uses TRBV10-3 with TRBJ2-4, with 10 bases identical to TRBD1. With the DNA end fitting TRBJ2-7 better, the J assignment may be wrong. CDR1 is ENHRY and CDR2 is SYGVKD in the germline V gene. The CDR3 has 14 amino acids. The CDR3 region is CAIRTGTGAYEQYF. The CDR3 DNA reads TGTGCCATCAGAACCGGGACAGGGGCCTACGAGCAGTACTTC.

This clonotype has just a few counts. The rearrangement links TRBV29-1 to TRBJ2-7, with 11 bases matching TRBD2. Germline CDR1 reads SQVTM; CDR2 reads ANQGSEA. This CDR3 has 14 residues. The junction had 4 bases not matched to a gene; V was cut back by 4 bases and J by 2 bases. CDR3 sequence: CSVVVAGGPYEQYF. Written as DNA, the CDR3 is TGCAGCGTTGTGGTAGCGGGAGGGCCCTACGAGCAGTACTTC.

The chain carries TRBV10-2 and TRBJ2-4, with 10 nucleotides matching TRBD2. The end of the DNA fits TRBJ2-7 better, so the J call may be wrong. The CDR3 runs 14 residues. CDR1 and CDR2 from the germline V gene are WSHSY and SAAADI. CDR3: CASMLPGLAFEQYF. As DNA, the CDR3 is TGCGCCAGCATGCTGCCGGGACTAGCGTTCGAGCAGTACTTC.

This clonotype occurred a few times. The J gene is TRBJ1-2, the V gene TRBV4-3; weak D call: TRBD1 (6 bases). V was trimmed by 0 bases and J by 5 bases, leaving 13 bases between them. The CDR3 loop spans 15 amino acids. The V gene's germline CDR1 is LGHNA and CDR2 YSLEER. The CDR3 here is CASSQDPDSRYGYTF. The CDR3 DNA follows: TGCGCCAGCAGCCAAGACCCGGACAGTCGATATGGCTACACCTTC.

The chain is built from TRBV7-2 and TRBJ1-4; TRBD1 matches at 7 bases. The length of the CDR3 is 16 residues. J lost 3 bases, V lost 2 bases, and 6 bases had no gene match. CDR1 is SGHTA, CDR2 FQGNSA, per germline. Here the CDR3 reads CASSLNRGQANEKLFF. CDR3 in DNA: TGTGCCAGCAGCTTAAATCGCGGACAGGCTAATGAAAAACTGTTTTTT.

The V gene is TRBV29-1, the J gene TRBJ2-7; possibly TRBD2 for D (6 bases). This CDR3 is 13 amino acids long. Looked up from germline, CDR1 is SQVTM and CDR2 is ANQGSEA. V was pared by 5 bases and J by 1 base, with 12 bases between. This CDR3 is CSVLAGSSYEQYF. The CDR3 region has the DNA TGCAGCGTTCTGGCGGGATCTTCCTACGAGCAGTACTTC.

Many counts were recorded for this clonotype. The chain employs TRBV12-3 or TRBV12-4 and TRBJ2-7; no clear D. The germline V and J ends were trimmed by 0 bases and 2 bases, with 2 bases remaining between them. CDR3 size: 12 residues. The CDR3 DNA reads as TGTGCCAGCAGTTTAGCCCCCTACGAGCAGTACTTC. Amino acids: CASSLAPYEQYF.

The V and J genes are TRBV18 and TRBJ1-2; D unresolved. Germline V gene lookup returns CDR1 KGHSH and CDR2 LQKENI. The CDR3 is 14 residues long. Between the trimmed V and J ends, which lost 3 bases and 5 bases, there was a span of 13 bases. CDR3 sequence (DNA): TGTGCCAGCTCACCGCCCGGACGGCCGTATGGCTACACCTTC. It translates to CASSPPGRPYGYTF.